Following are 29 T cell receptor beta chains from one sample sequenced in a study of shared clonotypes between healthy human individuals. Clones were sequenced by immunoSEQ multiplex PCR, and TCRdb holds only the in-frame ones, with some missing. The repertoire includes about 600,000 clones, more than 95% of them detected once, and about 0.06% sits in the top ten. The sample consisted of naive CD4+ T cells sorted from blood. Indicated subset: CD45RA+ positively selected. The receptors here all came from a woman younger than 45 in good health.

The chain employs TRBV28 and TRBJ2-2; possibly TRBD1 for D (5 bases). Trimming took off 7 bases at V and 5 bases at J, with 11 bases between the two ends. Germline CDR1 is MDHEN and CDR2 is SYDVKM. The CDR3 length is 13 residues. The CDR3 reads CASTTYRTGELFF. The CDR3 bases are TGTGCCAGCACAACCTACAGGACCGGGGAGCTGTTTTTT.

As for this clone: Other DNA sequences in the same sample also yield this CDR3. The genes are TRBV18 and TRBJ2-7; D not resolved. Per the germline V gene, CDR1 is KGHSH and CDR2 is LQKENI. Trimming took 3 bases from V and 4 from J, leaving 10 bases between them. The CDR3 runs 13 residues. CDR3 sequence reads: CASSPDSLYEQYF. The CDR3 DNA sequence: TGTGCCAGCTCACCGGATAGTCTATACGAGCAGTACTTC.

DNA for the CDR3: TGTGCCAGTAGGGATAGATGGAATTCACCCCTCCACTTT. Amino acid sequence: CASRDRWNSPLHF. The chain couples TRBV19 to TRBJ1-6; D is uncertain. The length of the CDR3 is 13 residues. Trimming shortened V by 6 bases and J by 7 bases, and 10 bases separated the two germline ends. Germline lookup yields CDR1 LNHDA and CDR2 SQIVND (reference sequence).

The V call is TRBV6-5, the J call TRBJ2-7; 8 bases are shared with TRBD1. The V and J ends lost 2 bases and 3 bases, in that order; junction bases with no gene match: 9. Looked up from germline, CDR1 is MNHEY and CDR2 is SVGAGI. This CDR3 comprises 16 residues. The CDR3 coding sequence is TGTGCCAGCAGTTACCACGGGACAGGAGCCTTCTACGAGCAGTACTTC. It specifies CASSYHGTGAFYEQYF.

V gene TRBV19 combines with J gene TRBJ2-2; unclear D gene. This CDR3 comprises 13 residues. The germline V gene encodes CDR1 LNHDA and CDR2 SQIVND (reference sequence). Trimming shortened V by 4 bases and J by 5 bases, and 8 bases separated the two germline ends. The CDR3 nucleotides read TGTGCCAGTAGTACCCCCGGGACCGGGGAGCTGTTTTTT. This encodes CASSTPGTGELFF.

This sequence joins TRBV6-5 and TRBJ2-5; no clear D. Germline lookup yields CDR1 MNHEY and CDR2 SVGAGI. The CDR3 runs to 13 residues. The V and J ends lost 5 bases and 3 bases respectively, with 10 bases between them. This CDR3 reads CASSAPAKETQYF. The CDR3 nucleotides are TGTGCCAGCAGTGCCCCAGCCAAAGAGACCCAGTACTTC.

The chain combines TRBV21-1 with TRBJ2-7; the table gives TRBD2 as D, unverified against the DNA. TRBV21-1 is a pseudogene. CDR3 size: 14 residues. CDR3 sequence: CASNTTPSSYEQYF. DNA for the CDR3: TGTGCCAGCAACACTACACCTAGCTCCTACGAGCAGTACTTC.

V and J are TRBV5-4 and TRBJ2-6; a possible D gene is TRBD1 (6 bases). This CDR3 spans 17 amino acids. Germline CDR1 reads SGHNT; CDR2 reads YYREEE (reference sequence). V was cut by 4 bases and J by 2 bases, with 16 bases left in between. DNA for the CDR3: TGTGCCAGCAGCGTTGCCCCCCAGGGGACTGGGGCCAACGTCCTGACTTTC. This translates into CASSVAPQGTGANVLTF.

This chain links TRBV30 with TRBJ2-1; D gene ambiguous. CDR3 length: 11 amino acids. Trimming removed 0 bases from V and 15 bases from J, with 12 bases in between. Per germline, CDR1 GTSNPN and CDR2 SVGIG (reference sequence). The CDR3 is CAWSVVGRVFF. CDR3 bases: TGTGCCTGGAGTGTAGTAGGAAGGGTGTTCTTC.

The J gene is TRBJ2-1, the V gene TRBV18; D is uncertain. The CDR3 covers 15 residues. Deletions cut 2 bases from V and 3 bases from J, with 11 bases between. Germline assignment: CDR1 KGHSH and CDR2 LQKENI. CDR3 loop: CASSPATAYYNEQFF. The CDR3 nucleotides are TGTGCCAGCTCACCAGCGACGGCCTACTACAATGAGCAGTTCTTC.

The V and J genes are TRBV6-4 and TRBJ2-1; 9 bases line up with TRBD1. Germline CDR1 is MRHNA and CDR2 is SNTAGT. The CDR3 totals 15 residues. V gave up 3 bases and J gave up 4 bases; unmatched junction bases: 4. CDR3 nucleotides: TGTGCCAGCAGTGAACAGGGGGCTTTATACAATGAGCAGTTCTTC. This translates into CASSEQGALYNEQFF.

The V gene is TRBV10-3, the J gene TRBJ2-5; D gene ambiguous. The CDR3 covers 12 residues. Germline assignment: CDR1 ENHRY and CDR2 SYGVKD. V lost 4 bases, J lost 3 bases, and 6 bases lay in between. The CDR3 reads CAISGMKETQYF. As DNA, the CDR3 is TGTGCCATCAGTGGAATGAAAGAGACCCAGTACTTC.

The V call is TRBV6-5, the J call TRBJ1-2; no definite D call. CDR1 is MNHEY, CDR2 SVGAGI, per germline. CDR3 size: 15 residues. V was pared by 0 bases and J by 2 bases, with 10 bases between. CDR3 region: CASSYSADQNYGYTF. DNA of the CDR3: TGTGCCAGCAGTTACTCTGCAGATCAGAACTATGGCTACACCTTC.

This chain uses TRBV18 with TRBJ1-2, with 8 positions matching TRBD1. Germline CDR1 is KGHSH and CDR2 is LQKENI. The ends lost 1 base at V and 7 bases at J; junction bases unmatched: 5. CDR3 length: 14 amino acids. The CDR3 loop is CASSPQTGASGYTF. CDR3 DNA: TGTGCCAGCTCACCACAGACAGGGGCCTCTGGCTACACCTTC.

This chain uses TRBV5-4 with TRBJ2-1; D perhaps matches TRBD2 (6 bases). This CDR3 is built from 15 residues. In germline, CDR1 is SGHNT, CDR2 YYREEE (reference sequence). The ends were cut back, 1 base at V and 3 bases at J, with 11 bases in the middle. CDR3 sequence reads: CASSLWRGVYNEQFF. CDR3 DNA sequence: TGTGCCAGCAGCTTGTGGAGGGGTGTCTACAATGAGCAGTTCTTC. The variable domain in full, completed from reference TRBV5-4 and TRBJ2-1, reads ETGVTQSPTHLIKTRGQQVTLRCSSQSGHNTVSWYQQALGQGPQFIFQYYREEENGRGNFPPRFSGLQFPNYSSELNVNALELDDSALYLCASSLWRGVYNEQFFGPGTRLTVL.

The chain recombines TRBV19 with TRBJ2-5; TRBD1 matches 9 bases. Germline V CDR1 and CDR2: LNHDA, SQIVND (reference sequence). V dropped 8 bases and J dropped 7; count of bases not matched to a gene: 11. The CDR3 loop spans 14 amino acids. CDR3 nucleotides: TGTGCCAGTGCCTCACAGGGGGCGGTGGTGACCCAGTACTTC. This gives the protein CASASQGAVVTQYF.

V is TRBV30 and J is TRBJ1-1; D remains unclear. Trimming took 0 bases from V and 7 from J, leaving 6 bases between them. This CDR3 is 11 amino acids long. Germline CDR1 is GTSNPN and CDR2 is SVGIG (reference sequence). Here the CDR3 reads CAWSVRVEAFF. The CDR3 nucleotides read TGTGCCTGGAGTGTAAGAGTTGAAGCTTTCTTT. Full variable domain (rest looked up from reference TRBV30 and TRBJ1-1): SQTIHQWPATLVQPVGSPLSLECTVEGTSNPNLYWYRQAAGRGLQLLFYSVGIGQISSEVPQNLSASRPQDRQFILSSKKLLLSDSGFYLCAWSVRVEAFFGQGTRLTVV.

The chain carries TRBV28 and TRBJ1-3; D call uncertain. V dropped 5 bases and J dropped 2 bases, with 13 bases sitting between them. Per the germline V gene, CDR1 is MDHEN and CDR2 is SYDVKM. The CDR3 length is 15 residues. The CDR3 bases are TGTGCCAGCAGTCCGGCGGTGGTCACTGGAAACACCATATATTTT. Translation: CASSPAVVTGNTIYF.

The chain uses TRBV2 and TRBJ2-5; D gene uncertain. Deletions cut 5 bases from V and 1 base from J, with 5 bases between. Germline CDR1 reads SNHLY; CDR2 reads FYNNEI. The CDR3 totals 12 residues. Here the CDR3 reads CASSRPQETQYF. CDR3 sequence (DNA): TGTGCCAGCAGTCGGCCCCAAGAGACCCAGTACTTC. The complete variable domain, with remaining parts taken from reference TRBV2 and TRBJ2-5, reads EPEVTQTPSHQVTQMGQEVILRCVPISNHLYFYWYRQILGQKVEFLVSFYNNEISEKSEIFDDQFSVERPDGSNFTLKIRSTKLEDSAMYFCASSRPQETQYFGPGTRLLVL.

V gene TRBV27 combines with J gene TRBJ2-3, with D tentatively TRBD2 (6 bases). The CDR3 extends over 16 amino acids. Per the germline V gene, CDR1 is MNHEY and CDR2 is SMNVEV (reference sequence). The V end was cut by 3 bases, the J end by 1 base, with 14 bases between. The CDR3 nucleotides are TGTGCCAGCAGTTTTAGACGGGAGTTCGGCACAGATACGCAGTATTTT. Amino acids: CASSFRREFGTDTQYF.

The rearrangement uses TRBV5-1 and TRBJ2-2; no reliable D call. Trimming took 2 bases from V and 3 from J, leaving 8 bases between them. The CDR3 runs 14 residues. Germline CDR1 SGHRS, CDR2 YFSETQ. The CDR3 DNA sequence: TGCGCCAGCAGCTTCGGCCCTCACACCGGGGAGCTGTTTTTT. It translates to CASSFGPHTGELFF.

In its sample, this clone was seen once. The rearrangement joins TRBV20-1 to TRBJ1-1, with D perhaps matching TRBD1 (6 bases). The V gene's germline CDR1 is DFQATT and CDR2 SNEGSKA (reference sequence). V lost 7 bases and J 12 bases, leaving 15 bases between the germline ends. The length of the CDR3 is 10 residues. CDR3 nucleotides: TGCAGTGGGACCTGGGGGGCAACTTTCTTT. It specifies CSGTWGATFF.

The CDR3 coding sequence is TGCGCCAGCAGCTTGGGGCTAGCGGTGAACACCGGGGAGCTGTTTTTT. Protein sequence: CASSLGLAVNTGELFF. The rearrangement links TRBV5-1 to TRBJ2-2, with 7 bases matching TRBD2. The CDR3 has 16 residues. V lost 0 bases and J lost 1; bases outside the gene matches: 3. Per germline, CDR1 SGHRS and CDR2 YFSETQ.

This chain connects TRBV6-5 to TRBJ2-7; 8 positions agree with TRBD1. Germline V gene lookup returns CDR1 MNHEY and CDR2 SVGAGI. Unmatched junction bases numbered 5, after V lost 2 bases and J lost 2 bases. The CDR3 has 15 residues. In DNA, the CDR3 is TGTGCCAGCAGTTACCTGCCGACAGGGGCCTACGAGCAGTACTTC. Translating gives CASSYLPTGAYEQYF.

The V and J genes are TRBV28 and TRBJ2-4; TRBD2 might be the D (5 bases). Germline V gene sequence: CDR1 MDHEN, CDR2 SYDVKM. Trimming shortened V by 2 bases and J by 6 bases, and 14 bases separated the two germline ends. The CDR3 contains 15 residues. The CDR3 here is CASSLHQYGGNIQYF. DNA of the CDR3: TGTGCCAGCAGTTTACATCAATACGGAGGAAACATTCAGTACTTC.

The chain combines TRBV19 with TRBJ1-1; no clear D. Trimming cost V 6 bases and J 4 bases, with 12 bases left between them. Germline V gene data show CDR1 as LNHDA and CDR2 as SQIVND (reference sequence). The CDR3 consists of 13 residues. The CDR3 loop reads CASREFYGTEAFF. CDR3 DNA: TGTGCCAGTAGAGAATTTTATGGCACTGAAGCTTTCTTT.

This CDR3 is CASSWGTTRETQYF. CDR3 nucleotides: TGTGCCAGCAGCTGGGGGACGACCCGAGAGACCCAGTACTTC. The V call is TRBV7-2, the J call TRBJ2-5; either TRBD1 or TRBD2 may supply D (5 bases each). The CDR3 covers 14 residues. V lost 4 bases, J lost 4 bases, and 13 bases lay in between. CDR1 is SGHTA, CDR2 FQGNSA, per germline. The full variable domain, in which reference TRBV7-2 and TRBJ2-5 provide the parts outside the CDR3, is GAGVSQSPSNKVTEKGKDVELRCDPISGHTALYWYRQSLGQGLEFLIYFQGNSAPDKSGLPSDRFSAERTGGSVSTLTIQRTQQEDSAVYLCASSWGTTRETQYFGPGTRLLVL.

The J gene is TRBJ2-1, the V gene TRBV2, with 8 bases that match TRBD2. Looked up from germline, CDR1 is SNHLY and CDR2 is FYNNEI. This CDR3 is built from 15 residues. Germline trimming cut 2 bases from V and 8 bases from J; bases unmatched to any gene: 8. CDR3 sequence reads: CASSEPSGRIHEQFF. CDR3 nucleotide sequence: TGTGCCAGCAGTGAACCGAGCGGGAGAATCCATGAGCAGTTCTTC.

The CDR3 region has the DNA TGTGCCAGCAGTCCCGGGACAGGGGCCTACAATGAGCAGTTCTTC. It yields the protein CASSPGTGAYNEQFF. The chain is built from TRBV28 and TRBJ2-1, with 10 bases matching TRBD1. There are 15 residues in the CDR3. Trimming cost V 5 bases and J 2 bases; bases outside gene matches: 3. CDR1 and CDR2 from the germline V gene are MDHEN and SYDVKM.